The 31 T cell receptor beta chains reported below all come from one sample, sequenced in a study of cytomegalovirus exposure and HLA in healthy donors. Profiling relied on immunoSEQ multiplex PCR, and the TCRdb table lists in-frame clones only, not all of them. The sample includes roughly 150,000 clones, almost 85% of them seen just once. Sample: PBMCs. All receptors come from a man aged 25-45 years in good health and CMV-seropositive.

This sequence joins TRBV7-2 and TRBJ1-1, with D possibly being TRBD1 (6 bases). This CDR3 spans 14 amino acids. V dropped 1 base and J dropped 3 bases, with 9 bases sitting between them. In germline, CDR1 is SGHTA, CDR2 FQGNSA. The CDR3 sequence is CASSLVQGYTEAFF. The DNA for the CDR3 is TGTGCCAGCAGCTTAGTTCAGGGGTACACTGAAGCTTTCTTT.

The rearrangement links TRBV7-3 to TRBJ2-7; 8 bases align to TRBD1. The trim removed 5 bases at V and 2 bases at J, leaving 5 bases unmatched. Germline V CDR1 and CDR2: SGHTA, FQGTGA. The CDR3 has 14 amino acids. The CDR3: CASSISTGAYEQYF. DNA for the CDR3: TGTGCCAGCAGCATATCGACAGGGGCCTACGAGCAGTACTTC.

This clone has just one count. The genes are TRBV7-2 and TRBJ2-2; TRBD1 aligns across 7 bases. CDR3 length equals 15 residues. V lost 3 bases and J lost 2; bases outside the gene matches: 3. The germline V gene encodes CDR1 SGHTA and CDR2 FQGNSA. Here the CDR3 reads CASSFGTANTGELFF. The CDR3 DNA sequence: TGTGCCAGCAGCTTTGGGACAGCCAACACCGGGGAGCTGTTTTTT. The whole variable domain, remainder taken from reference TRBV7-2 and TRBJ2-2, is GAGVSQSPSNKVTEKGKDVELRCDPISGHTALYWYRQSLGQGLEFLIYFQGNSAPDKSGLPSDRFSAERTGGSVSTLTIQRTQQEDSAVYLCASSFGTANTGELFFGEGSRLTVL.

CDR3 nucleotides: TGTGCCAGCAGCTCCCCCCGGGGGGGCCGCTCTGGGGCCAACGTCCTGACTTTC. Translating gives CASSSPRGGRSGANVLTF. The chain links TRBV7-3 to TRBJ2-6; 8 nucleotides align to TRBD2. The CDR3 consists of 18 residues. Germline V gene lookup returns CDR1 SGHTA and CDR2 FQGTGA. V shed 4 bases and J 0 bases; nucleotides not matched to a gene: 8.

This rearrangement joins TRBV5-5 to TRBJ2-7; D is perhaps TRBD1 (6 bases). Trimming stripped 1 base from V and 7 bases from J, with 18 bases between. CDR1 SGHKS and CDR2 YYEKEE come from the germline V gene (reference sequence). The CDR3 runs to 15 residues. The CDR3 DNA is TGTGCCAGCAGCTTGAGGGCAGGGGCAGGTGAGGAGCAGTACTTC. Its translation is CASSLRAGAGEEQYF.

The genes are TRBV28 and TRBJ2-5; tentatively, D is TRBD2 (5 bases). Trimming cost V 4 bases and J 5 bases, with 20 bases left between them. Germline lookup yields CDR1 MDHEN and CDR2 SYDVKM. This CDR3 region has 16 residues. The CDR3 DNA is TGTGCCAGCAGTTCCCCTACCACGGAGGCAACGGAGACCCAGTACTTC. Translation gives CASSSPTTEATETQYF.

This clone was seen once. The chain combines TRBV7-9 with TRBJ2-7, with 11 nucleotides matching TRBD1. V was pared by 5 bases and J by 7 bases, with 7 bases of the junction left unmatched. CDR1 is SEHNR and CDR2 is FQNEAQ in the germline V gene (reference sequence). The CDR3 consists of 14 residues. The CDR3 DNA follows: TGTGCCAGCAGCCCCGGACAGGGGGCAGGTGAGCAGTACTTC. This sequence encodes CASSPGQGAGEQYF.

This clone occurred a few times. The CDR3 sequence is CASSALGDTHNEQFF. DNA of the CDR3: TGTGCCAGCAGCGCCCTTGGGGACACCCACAATGAGCAGTTCTTC. This chain links TRBV9 with TRBJ2-1; tentative D call: TRBD1 (6 bases). The CDR3 runs 15 residues. The germline V gene has CDR1 SGDLS and CDR2 YYNGEE. V lost 3 bases and J lost 5, with 15 bases in between.

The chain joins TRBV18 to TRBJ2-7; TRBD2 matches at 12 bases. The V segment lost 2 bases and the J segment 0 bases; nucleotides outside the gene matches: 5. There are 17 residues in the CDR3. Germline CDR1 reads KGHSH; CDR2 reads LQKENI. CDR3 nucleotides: TGTGCCAGCTCACCAAGACTAGCGGGAGTAGGCTCCTACGAGCAGTACTTC. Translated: CASSPRLAGVGSYEQYF.

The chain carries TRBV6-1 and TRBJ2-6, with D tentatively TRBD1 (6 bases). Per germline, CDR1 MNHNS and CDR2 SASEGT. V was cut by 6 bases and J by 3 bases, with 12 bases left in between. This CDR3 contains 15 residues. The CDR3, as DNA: TGTGCCAGCAGGGGAACAGGGTATGGGGCCAACGTCCTGACTTTC. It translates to CASRGTGYGANVLTF.

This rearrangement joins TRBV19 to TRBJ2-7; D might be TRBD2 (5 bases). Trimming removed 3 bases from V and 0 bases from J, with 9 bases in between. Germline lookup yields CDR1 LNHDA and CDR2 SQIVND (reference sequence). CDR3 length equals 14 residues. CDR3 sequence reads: CASSISGSSYEQYF. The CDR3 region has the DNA TGTGCCAGTAGTATCAGCGGCAGCTCCTACGAGCAGTACTTC.

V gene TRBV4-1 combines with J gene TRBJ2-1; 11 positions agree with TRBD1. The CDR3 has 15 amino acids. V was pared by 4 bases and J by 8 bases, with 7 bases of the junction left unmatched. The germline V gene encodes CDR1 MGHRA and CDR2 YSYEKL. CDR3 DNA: TGCGCCAGCAGCCCCCGGGACAGGGGGATCGATGAGCAGTTCTTC. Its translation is CASSPRDRGIDEQFF.

The CDR3 bases are TGTGCCTGGAGTAGGTCTAGCGGGGGCTTCTCCTACAATGAGCAGTTCTTC. Its protein product is CAWSRSSGGFSYNEQFF. The chain carries TRBV30 and TRBJ2-1; TRBD2 agrees at 10 bases. CDR3 length: 17 residues. Losses at the gene ends were 2 bases for V and 0 bases for J; bases not matched to a gene: 7. CDR1 and CDR2 (germline): GTSNPN, SVGIG (reference sequence).

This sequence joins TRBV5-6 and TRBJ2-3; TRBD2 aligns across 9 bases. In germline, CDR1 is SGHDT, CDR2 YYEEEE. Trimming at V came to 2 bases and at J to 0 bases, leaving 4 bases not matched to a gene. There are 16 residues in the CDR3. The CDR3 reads CASSFSAGGSTDTQYF. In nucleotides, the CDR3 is TGTGCCAGCAGCTTTTCGGCGGGGGGGAGCACAGATACGCAGTATTTT. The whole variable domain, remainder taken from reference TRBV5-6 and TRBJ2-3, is DAGVTQSPTHLIKTRGQQVTLRCSPKSGHDTVSWYQQALGQGPQFIFQYYEEEERQRGNFPDRFSGHQFPNYSSELNVNALLLGDSALYLCASSFSAGGSTDTQYFGPGTRLTVL.

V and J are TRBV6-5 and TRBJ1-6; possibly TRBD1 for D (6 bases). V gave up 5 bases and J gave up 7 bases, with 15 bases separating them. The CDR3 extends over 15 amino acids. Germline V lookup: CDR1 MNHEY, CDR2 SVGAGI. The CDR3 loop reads CASSLPPGANSPLHF. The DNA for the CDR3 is TGTGCCAGCAGTCTACCCCCAGGGGCCAATTCACCCCTCCACTTT.

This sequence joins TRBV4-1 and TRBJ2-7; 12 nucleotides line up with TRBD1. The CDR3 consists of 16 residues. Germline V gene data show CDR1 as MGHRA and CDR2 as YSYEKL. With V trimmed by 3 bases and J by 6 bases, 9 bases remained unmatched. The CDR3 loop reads CASSQTPGQGAGEQYF. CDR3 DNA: TGCGCCAGCAGCCAGACTCCGGGACAGGGGGCCGGCGAGCAGTACTTC.

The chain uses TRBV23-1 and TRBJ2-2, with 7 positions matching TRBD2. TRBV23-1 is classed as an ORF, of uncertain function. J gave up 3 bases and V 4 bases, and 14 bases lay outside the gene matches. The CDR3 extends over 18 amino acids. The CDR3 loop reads CASSPPMRGWVDTGELFF. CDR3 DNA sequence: TGCGCCAGCAGTCCCCCAATGCGGGGGTGGGTCGACACCGGGGAGCTGTTTTTT.

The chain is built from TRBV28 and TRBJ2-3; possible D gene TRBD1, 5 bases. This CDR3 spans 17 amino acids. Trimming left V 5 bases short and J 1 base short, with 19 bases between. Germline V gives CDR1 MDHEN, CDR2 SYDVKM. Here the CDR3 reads CASSPRPGNRRTDTQYF. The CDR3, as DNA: TGTGCCAGCAGTCCCCGTCCAGGGAATCGTCGCACAGATACGCAGTATTTT.

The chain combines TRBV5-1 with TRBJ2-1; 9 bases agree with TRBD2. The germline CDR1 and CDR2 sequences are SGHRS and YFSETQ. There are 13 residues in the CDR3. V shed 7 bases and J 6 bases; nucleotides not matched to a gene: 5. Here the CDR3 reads CASGVAGANEQFF. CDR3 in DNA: TGCGCCAGCGGGGTAGCGGGAGCCAATGAGCAGTTCTTC.

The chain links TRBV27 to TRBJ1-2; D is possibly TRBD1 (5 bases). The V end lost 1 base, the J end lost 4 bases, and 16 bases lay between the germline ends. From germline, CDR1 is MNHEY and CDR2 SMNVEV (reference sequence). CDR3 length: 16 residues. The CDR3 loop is CASSLYMGTDLYGYTF. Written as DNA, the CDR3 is TGTGCCAGCAGTTTATATATGGGGACTGACCTCTATGGCTACACCTTC.

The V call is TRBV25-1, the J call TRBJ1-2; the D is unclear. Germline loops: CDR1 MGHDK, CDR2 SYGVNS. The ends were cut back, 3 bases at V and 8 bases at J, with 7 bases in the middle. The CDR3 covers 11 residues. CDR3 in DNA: TGTGCCAGCAGTGAGGGCGAAGGCTACACCTTC. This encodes CASSEGEGYTF.

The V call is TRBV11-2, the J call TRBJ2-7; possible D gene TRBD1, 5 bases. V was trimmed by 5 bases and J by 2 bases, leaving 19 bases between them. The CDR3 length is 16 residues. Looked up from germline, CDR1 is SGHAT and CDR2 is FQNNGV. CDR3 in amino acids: CASSTRVGPRAYEQYF. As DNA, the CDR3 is TGTGCCAGCAGCACCAGGGTGGGTCCCCGGGCCTACGAGCAGTACTTC.

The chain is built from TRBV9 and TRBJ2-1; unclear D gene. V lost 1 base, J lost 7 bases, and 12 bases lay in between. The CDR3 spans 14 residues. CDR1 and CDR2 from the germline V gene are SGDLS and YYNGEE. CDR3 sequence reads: CASSVNPSVNEQFF. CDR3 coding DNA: TGTGCCAGCAGCGTAAACCCTAGTGTAAATGAGCAGTTCTTC.

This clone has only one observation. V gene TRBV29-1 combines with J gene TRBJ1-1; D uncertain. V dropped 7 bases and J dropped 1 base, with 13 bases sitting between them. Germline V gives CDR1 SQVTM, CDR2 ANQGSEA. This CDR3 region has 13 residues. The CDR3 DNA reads TGCAGCGCCCCAGATTCGGGGAACACTGAAGCTTTCTTT. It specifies CSAPDSGNTEAFF.

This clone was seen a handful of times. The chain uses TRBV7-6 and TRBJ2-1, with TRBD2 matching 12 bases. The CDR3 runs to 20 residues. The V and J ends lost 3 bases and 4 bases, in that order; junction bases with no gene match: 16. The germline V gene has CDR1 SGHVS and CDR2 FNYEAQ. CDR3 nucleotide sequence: TGTGCCAGCAGCTTTAGAATAGGGAGGGGACTAGCGGGCCTTTACAATGAGCAGTTCTTC. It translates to CASSFRIGRGLAGLYNEQFF.

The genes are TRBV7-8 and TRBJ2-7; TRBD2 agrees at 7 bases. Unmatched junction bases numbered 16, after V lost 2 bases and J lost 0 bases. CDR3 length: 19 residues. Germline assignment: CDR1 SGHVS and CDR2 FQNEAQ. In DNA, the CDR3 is TGTGCCAGCAGCTTAAAGCGGGCCATAGCGGGCCTAGACTCCTACGAGCAGTACTTC. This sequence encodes CASSLKRAIAGLDSYEQYF. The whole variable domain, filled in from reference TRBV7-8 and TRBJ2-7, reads GAGVSQSPRYKVAKRGQDVALRCDPISGHVSLFWYQQALGQGPEFLTYFQNEAQLDKSGLPSDRFFAERPEGSVSTLKIQRTQQEDSAVYLCASSLKRAIAGLDSYEQYFGPGTRLTVT.

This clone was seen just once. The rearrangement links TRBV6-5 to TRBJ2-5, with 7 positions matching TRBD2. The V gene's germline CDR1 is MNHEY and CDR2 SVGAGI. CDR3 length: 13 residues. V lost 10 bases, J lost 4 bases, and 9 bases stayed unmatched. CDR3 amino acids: CATKGGPGETQYF. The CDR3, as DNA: TGTGCCACTAAGGGAGGGCCCGGAGAGACCCAGTACTTC.

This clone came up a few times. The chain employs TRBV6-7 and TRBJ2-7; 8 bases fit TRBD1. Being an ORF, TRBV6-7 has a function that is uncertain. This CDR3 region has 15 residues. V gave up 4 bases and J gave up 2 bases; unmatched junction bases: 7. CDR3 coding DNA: TGTGCCAGCAGTTGCCGGGACAGGTGGGCCTACGAGCAGTACTTC. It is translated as CASSCRDRWAYEQYF.

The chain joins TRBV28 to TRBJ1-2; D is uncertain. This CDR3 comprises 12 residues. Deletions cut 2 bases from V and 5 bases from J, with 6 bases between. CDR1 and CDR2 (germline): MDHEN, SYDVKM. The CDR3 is CASSLTRYGYTF. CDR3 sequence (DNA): TGTGCCAGCAGTTTAACTAGGTATGGCTACACCTTC.

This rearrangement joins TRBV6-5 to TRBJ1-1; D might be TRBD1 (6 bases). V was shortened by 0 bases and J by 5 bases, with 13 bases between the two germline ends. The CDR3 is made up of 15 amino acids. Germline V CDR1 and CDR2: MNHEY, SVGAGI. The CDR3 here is CASSYSRGMGTEAFF. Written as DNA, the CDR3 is TGTGCCAGCAGTTACTCGAGGGGGATGGGGACTGAAGCTTTCTTT.

The CDR3 DNA is TGTGCCAGCAGCCAAGACGGTGAAGCTTTCTTT. Amino acid sequence: CASSQDGEAFF. The J gene is TRBJ1-1, the V gene TRBV4-2, with D uncertain. This CDR3 region has 11 residues. Trimming removed 0 bases at V and 7 bases at J, with 3 bases between. Germline lookup yields CDR1 LGHNA and CDR2 YNFKEQ.